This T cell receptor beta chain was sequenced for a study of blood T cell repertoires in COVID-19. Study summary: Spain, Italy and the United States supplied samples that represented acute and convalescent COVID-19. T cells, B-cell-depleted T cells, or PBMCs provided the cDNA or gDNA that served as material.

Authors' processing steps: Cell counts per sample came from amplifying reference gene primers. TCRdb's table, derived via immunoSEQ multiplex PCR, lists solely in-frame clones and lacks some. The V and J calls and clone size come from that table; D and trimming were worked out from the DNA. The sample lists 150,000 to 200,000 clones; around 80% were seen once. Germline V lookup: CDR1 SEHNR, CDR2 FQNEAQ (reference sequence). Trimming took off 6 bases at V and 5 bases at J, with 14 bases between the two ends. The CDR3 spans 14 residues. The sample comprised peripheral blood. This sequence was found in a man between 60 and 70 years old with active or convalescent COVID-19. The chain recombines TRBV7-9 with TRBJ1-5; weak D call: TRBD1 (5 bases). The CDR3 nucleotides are TGTGCCAGCAGTTCCACAGACAGATATCAGCCCCAGCATTTT. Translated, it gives CASSSTDRYQPQHF.